Listed below are T cell receptor beta chains from one sample, sequenced in a study of response to subunit inactivated influenza vaccine. TCRdb itself ran the RT-PCR reads through MiXCR, one entry per CDR3 protein. The table records 500,000 to 600,000 distinct CDR3 sequences, approximately 12% of them present only once. The sample was PBMCs from blood, taken on the day of vaccination. These receptor sequences come from a man aged 50 or older who received an inactivated influenza vaccine. CDR3s leave out the opening cysteine and the closing phenylalanine or tryptophan. Fields, in order: J gene, V gene, CDR3 protein.

j_call: TRBJ2-7
v_call: TRBV5-5
cdr3_aa: ASSLGPTGSYEQY

j_call: TRBJ2-7
v_call: TRBV18
cdr3_aa: ASSPPTGPYEQY

j_call: TRBJ2-3
v_call: TRBV12-3/TRBV12-4
cdr3_aa: ASSLELNTDTQY

j_call: TRBJ2-1
v_call: TRBV12-3/TRBV12-4
cdr3_aa: ASNQGSYNEQF

j_call: TRBJ2-7
v_call: TRBV5-1
cdr3_aa: ASSLAFTAGGTYEQY

j_call: TRBJ2-2
v_call: TRBV19
cdr3_aa: ASRPLTGSREELF

j_call: TRBJ2-2
v_call: TRBV18
cdr3_aa: ASSPPGGLASRELF

j_call: TRBJ1-4
v_call: TRBV10-3
cdr3_aa: AISGGQGGRNEKLF

j_call: TRBJ2-1
v_call: TRBV9
cdr3_aa: ASSVGGLAGRGYNEQF

j_call: TRBJ2-7
v_call: TRBV18
cdr3_aa: ASSPPGPSEQY

j_call: TRBJ2-4
v_call: TRBV29-1
cdr3_aa: SVGGTSGSGIAKNIQY

j_call: TRBJ2-5
v_call: TRBV20-1
cdr3_aa: SARDRSRAGQETQY

j_call: TRBJ2-3
v_call: TRBV5-5
cdr3_aa: ASSLWTSADTQY

j_call: TRBJ2-5
v_call: TRBV5-1
cdr3_aa: ASSLGGGQETQY

j_call: TRBJ2-5
v_call: TRBV10-3
cdr3_aa: AISAGQQETQY

j_call: TRBJ1-3
v_call: TRBV12-3/TRBV12-4
cdr3_aa: ASSSHGGNTIY

j_call: TRBJ1-1
v_call: TRBV30
cdr3_aa: AWKGRGARRTEAF

j_call: TRBJ2-2
v_call: TRBV5-1
cdr3_aa: ASSLRRALTGELF

j_call: TRBJ2-2
v_call: TRBV28
cdr3_aa: ASSSHGGSNTGELF

j_call: TRBJ1-2
v_call: TRBV5-1
cdr3_aa: ASSLVMGSSGYT

j_call: TRBJ1-6
v_call: TRBV7-9
cdr3_aa: ASSLVVGSPLH

j_call: TRBJ2-7
v_call: TRBV4-1
cdr3_aa: ASSQVIILPQNEQY

j_call: TRBJ1-5
v_call: TRBV4-3
cdr3_aa: ASSQEAQGKNQPQH

j_call: TRBJ2-2
v_call: TRBV12-3/TRBV12-4
cdr3_aa: ASSLADTLGELF

j_call: TRBJ1-4
v_call: TRBV25-1
cdr3_aa: ASSESGRVEEKLF

j_call: TRBJ2-7
v_call: TRBV5-1
cdr3_aa: ASSPTGLPLHEQY

j_call: TRBJ1-1
v_call: TRBV6-5
cdr3_aa: ASSYSSGYHSNTEAF

j_call: TRBJ1-3
v_call: TRBV12-3/TRBV12-4
cdr3_aa: ASSFGPNSGNTIY

j_call: TRBJ2-1
v_call: TRBV6-2/TRBV6-3
cdr3_aa: ASSYSHREPPGSYNEQF

j_call: TRBJ2-1
v_call: TRBV10-3
cdr3_aa: AIREFANNEQF

j_call: TRBJ1-1
v_call: TRBV2
cdr3_aa: ASILPGNTEAF

j_call: TRBJ2-7
v_call: TRBV27
cdr3_aa: ASSRQGKSYEQY

j_call: TRBJ2-3
v_call: TRBV20-1
cdr3_aa: SARVRVGLRTDTQY

j_call: TRBJ2-7
v_call: TRBV28
cdr3_aa: AIGGTGGFEQY

j_call: TRBJ2-2
v_call: TRBV24-1
cdr3_aa: ATSDSGTSGSGKTGELF

j_call: TRBJ1-1
v_call: TRBV6-1
cdr3_aa: ASTRGQSNTEAF

j_call: TRBJ2-2
v_call: TRBV6-1
cdr3_aa: ASSRDGLGTGELF

j_call: TRBJ2-7
v_call: TRBV29-1
cdr3_aa: SVTPGGLSYEQY

j_call: TRBJ2-5
v_call: TRBV20-1
cdr3_aa: CGESRNQETQY

j_call: TRBJ2-7
v_call: TRBV7-8
cdr3_aa: ASSLAGRFEQY

j_call: TRBJ2-2
v_call: TRBV5-1
cdr3_aa: ASSATSGAGELF

j_call: TRBJ2-7
v_call: TRBV4-1
cdr3_aa: ASSQDRQIYEQY

j_call: TRBJ2-5
v_call: TRBV12-3/TRBV12-4
cdr3_aa: ASSLKFGRGEETQY

j_call: TRBJ2-5
v_call: TRBV28
cdr3_aa: ASSPLLDRVGEETQY